The 16 T cell receptor beta chains below all came from one sample that was sequenced in a study of beta chain features in type 1 diabetes. TCRB transcripts that were expressed got sequenced, as all of the isolated RNA had been reverse transcribed. This table comes from immunoSEQ multiplex PCR, and its TCRdb copy is limited to in-frame clones, with some not included. The table includes around 250,000 clones, about 30% detected once. Sequenced input: central memory CD4+ T cells from blood. The receptors come from a man aged 25 to 45 in good health.

This clone was seen repeatedly, ten times or more. The chain links TRBV4-2 to TRBJ2-5; 10 bases match TRBD2. This CDR3 is built from 16 residues. Germline CDR1 is LGHNA and CDR2 is YNFKEQ. V gave up 0 bases and J gave up 2 bases; unmatched junction bases: 3. The CDR3 DNA reads as TGTGCCAGCAGCCAAGAGGGACTAGCGACTCAAGAGACCCAGTACTTC. This encodes CASSQEGLATQETQYF.

This clone appeared a few times. The chain employs TRBV7-8 and TRBJ2-3; possibly TRBD2 for D (5 bases). The CDR3 has 14 residues. The V gene's germline CDR1 is SGHVS and CDR2 FQNEAQ. V lost 2 bases and J 4 bases, leaving 10 bases between the germline ends. CDR3 in amino acids: CASSLREPPDTQYF. The CDR3 DNA reads TGTGCCAGCAGCTTAAGGGAGCCCCCAGATACGCAGTATTTT.

The chain is built from TRBV5-6 and TRBJ2-7; maybe TRBD1 (8 bases). This CDR3 region has 14 residues. Between the trimmed V and J ends, which lost 7 bases and 3 bases, there was a span of 17 bases. The germline CDR1 and CDR2 sequences are SGHDT and YYEEEE. The CDR3 loop reads CASAYRGGSYEQYF. The DNA of the CDR3 is TGTGCCAGCGCCTACAGGGGGGGCAGCTACGAGCAGTACTTC.

This clone has a handful of counts. The rearrangement uses TRBV5-1 and TRBJ2-6; D gene uncertain. This CDR3 comprises 14 residues. V was pared by 0 bases and J by 4 bases, with 5 bases between. Germline CDR1 is SGHRS and CDR2 is YFSETQ. The CDR3 DNA reads as TGCGCCAGCAGCTTGGTCCAGGGGGCCAACGTCCTGACTTTC. Amino acid sequence: CASSLVQGANVLTF.

This clone was counted many times. This chain links TRBV7-2 with TRBJ2-5, with 11 bases matching TRBD2. The germline gives CDR1 SGHTA, CDR2 FQGNSA. The CDR3 covers 18 residues. Unmatched junction bases numbered 8, after V lost 0 bases and J lost 2 bases. The CDR3, as DNA: TGTGCCAGCAGCTTAGCCACTAGCGGGGGTGCATCTCAAGAGACCCAGTACTTC. Protein product: CASSLATSGGASQETQYF.

The chain uses TRBV2 and TRBJ2-4; 8 positions agree with TRBD2. CDR3 length equals 14 residues. V lost 5 bases, J lost 11 bases, and 11 bases stayed unmatched. Germline assignment: CDR1 SNHLY and CDR2 FYNNEI. The CDR3 is CASSLSTSATVQYF. CDR3 coding DNA: TGTGCCAGCAGTCTCTCGACTAGCGCCACCGTTCAGTACTTC.

This clone came up a few times. The gene calls are TRBV27 and TRBJ2-6; 7 nucleotides line up with TRBD1. V shed 9 bases and J 2 bases; nucleotides not matched to a gene: 7. The germline gives CDR1 MNHEY, CDR2 SMNVEV (reference sequence). This CDR3 has 15 amino acids. The CDR3 DNA is TGTGCCAGTACCTTTACAGGGGCTGGGGCCAACGTCCTGACTTTC. This translates into CASTFTGAGANVLTF.

This clone has just a few counts. In DNA, the CDR3 is TGTGCCACCAGCAGGACAACCCAAGAGACCCAGTACTTC. It translates to CATSRTTQETQYF. This chain links TRBV15 with TRBJ2-5; no reliable D call. Germline V gene lookup returns CDR1 LNHNV and CDR2 YYDKDF (reference sequence). This CDR3 comprises 13 residues. V lost 3 bases and J lost 1, with 6 bases in between.

This chain connects TRBV30 to TRBJ2-1, with D possibly matching TRBD1 (5 bases). The CDR3 is 15 amino acids. Germline values: CDR1 GTSNPN, CDR2 SVGIG (reference sequence). V was trimmed by 0 bases and J by 2 bases, leaving 11 bases between them. In DNA form, the CDR3 reads TGTGCCTGGAGTGTAGGGGTCCAGGCCTACAATGAGCAGTTCTTC. Its protein product is CAWSVGVQAYNEQFF.

This clone showed up just a few times. This sequence joins TRBV6-6 and TRBJ2-1, with no clear D. Trimming removed 6 bases at V and 4 bases at J, with 16 bases between. Germline CDR1 reads MNHNY; CDR2 reads SVGAGI (reference sequence). The CDR3 is made up of 15 amino acids. CDR3 loop: CASRPLKAPYNEQFF. The CDR3 DNA sequence: TGTGCCAGCAGACCCTTAAAGGCCCCTTACAATGAGCAGTTCTTC.

With respect to this clone: A far larger clone is off by one base, so a read error is likely. The same CDR3 arises from other DNA sequences in this sample as well. The rearrangement uses TRBV7-7 and TRBJ2-5; TRBD1 might be the D (6 bases). The CDR3 is 15 amino acids. Germline values: CDR1 SSHAT, CDR2 FNYEAQ (reference sequence). The CDR3 protein is CASSPGRTAQETQYF. CDR3 sequence (DNA): TGTGCGAGCAGCCCGGGCCGGACAGCACAAGAGACCCAGTACTTC.

This clone was seen a handful of times. This sequence joins TRBV29-1 and TRBJ2-7; 10 nucleotides line up with TRBD1. CDR1 is SQVTM, CDR2 ANQGSEA, per germline. This CDR3 has 15 amino acids. The V segment lost 5 bases and the J segment 2 bases; nucleotides outside the gene matches: 9. CDR3 nucleotide sequence: TGCAGCGTTAGACAGGGGGCTCTACAAACCTACGAGCAGTACTTC. This sequence encodes CSVRQGALQTYEQYF.

The rearrangement uses TRBV6-6 and TRBJ1-3; no firm D call. The CDR3 is 15 residues long. In germline, CDR1 is MNHNY, CDR2 SVGAGI (reference sequence). The V end lost 3 bases, the J end lost 3 bases, and 12 bases lay between the germline ends. The CDR3 spells CASSYRREGGNTIYF. CDR3 nucleotides: TGTGCCAGCAGTTATAGAAGGGAAGGTGGAAACACCATATATTTT.

This clone has just a few counts. The chain links TRBV6-1 to TRBJ2-1, with 7 bases matching TRBD1. CDR3 size: 12 residues. The J segment lost 9 bases and the V segment lost 6 bases, leaving 5 bases of the junction unmatched. Germline CDR1 MNHNS, CDR2 SASEGT. CDR3 in DNA: TGTGCCAGCAGAGACAGGGTCGGTGAGCAGTTCTTC. The encoded protein is CASRDRVGEQFF.

The chain recombines TRBV2 with TRBJ1-2; no clear D gene. The germline CDR1 and CDR2 sequences are SNHLY and FYNNEI. CDR3 length: 13 amino acids. Trimming left V 4 bases short and J 4 bases short, with 10 bases between. DNA for the CDR3: TGTGCCAGCAGTGGGGAGGTCGCCTATGGCTACACCTTC. Its translation: CASSGEVAYGYTF.

The V call is TRBV11-2, the J call TRBJ2-1, with D perhaps matching TRBD2 (5 bases). Germline V gene sequence: CDR1 SGHAT, CDR2 FQNNGV. V lost 1 base and J lost 3, with 10 bases in between. CDR3 length: 15 residues. The CDR3 region has the DNA TGTGCCAGCAGCTTAGTTCGGGGAAACTACAATGAGCAGTTCTTC. It encodes CASSLVRGNYNEQFF.